This is a list of T cell receptor beta chains from one sample in a study of blood T cell repertoires in COVID-19. Here immunoSEQ multiplex PCR was the method, and the copy in TCRdb shows in-frame clones only, minus some. The sample lists more than 90,000 clones; about 85% were seen once. The sequenced sample was peripheral blood. All receptors come from a man in his forties with acute or convalescent COVID-19. Each CDR3 is given with its conserved first and last residue. The D gene is left open where the match is weak.

cdr3_aa cdr3_nt j_call v_call d_call
CASSLLLTGGPDNEQFF TGCGCCAGCAGCTTGCTTTTGACGGGAGGGCCTGACAATGAGCAGTTCTTC TRBJ2-1 TRBV5-1 TRBD2
CASSLQWRGLNTGELFF TGCGCCAGCAGCCTGCAGTGGCGGGGGCTGAACACCGGGGAGCTGTTTTTT TRBJ2-2 TRBV4-3 -
CASSSLFFTEAFF TGTGCCAGCAGCTCCTTATTCTTCACTGAAGCTTTCTTT TRBJ1-1 TRBV7-3 -
CASGFGGWAKNIQYF TGTGCTAGTGGTTTCGGGGGATGGGCCAAAAACATTCAGTACTTC TRBJ2-4 TRBV12-5 -
CASSQSGVYGEQYF TGTGCCAGCTCCCAATCCGGGGTTTACGGCGAGCAGTACTTC TRBJ2-7 TRBV11-1 -
CSVEDHGGGETQYF TGCAGCGTTGAAGACCACGGGGGGGGAGAGACCCAGTACTTC TRBJ2-5 TRBV29-1 TRBD2
CASRPRGGGGYTF TGTGCCAGCAGGCCCCGTGGGGGCGGTGGCTACACCTTC TRBJ1-2 TRBV6-5 -
CASSISTFLKNEQFF TGTGCCAGTAGTATTAGTACGTTCCTGAAAAATGAGCAGTTCTTC TRBJ2-1 TRBV19 -
CASSLGSSGQGHSPLHF TGCGCCAGCAGCTTGGGTTCCTCGGGACAGGGCCATTCACCCCTCCACTTT TRBJ1-6 TRBV5-1 TRBD1
CASSWTGGEKLFF TGTGCCAGCAGCTGGACAGGGGGAGAAAAACTGTTTTTT TRBJ1-4 TRBV12-3/TRBV12-4 TRBD1
CASSPTTVVRGPDTQYF TGCGCCAGCAGCCCCACGACAGTCGTAAGGGGCCCAGATACGCAGTATTTT TRBJ2-3 TRBV5-1 -